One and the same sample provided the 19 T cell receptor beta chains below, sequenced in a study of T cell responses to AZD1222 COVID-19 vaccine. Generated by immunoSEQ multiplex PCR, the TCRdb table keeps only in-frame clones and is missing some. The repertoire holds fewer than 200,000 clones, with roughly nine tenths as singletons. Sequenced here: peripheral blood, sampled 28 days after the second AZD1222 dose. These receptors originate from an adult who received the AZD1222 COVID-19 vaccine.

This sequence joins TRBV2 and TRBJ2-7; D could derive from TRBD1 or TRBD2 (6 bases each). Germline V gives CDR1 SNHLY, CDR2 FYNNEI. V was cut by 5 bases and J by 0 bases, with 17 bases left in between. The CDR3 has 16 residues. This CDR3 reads CASSRGDRRDSYEQYF. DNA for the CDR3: TGTGCCAGCAGTAGGGGGGATAGAAGGGACTCCTACGAGCAGTACTTC.

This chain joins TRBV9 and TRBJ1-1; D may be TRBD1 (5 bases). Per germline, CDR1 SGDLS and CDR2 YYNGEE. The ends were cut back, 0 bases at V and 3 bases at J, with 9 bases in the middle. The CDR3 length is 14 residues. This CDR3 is CASSVGGGYTEAFF. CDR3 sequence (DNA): TGTGCCAGCAGCGTAGGGGGCGGGTACACTGAAGCTTTCTTT.

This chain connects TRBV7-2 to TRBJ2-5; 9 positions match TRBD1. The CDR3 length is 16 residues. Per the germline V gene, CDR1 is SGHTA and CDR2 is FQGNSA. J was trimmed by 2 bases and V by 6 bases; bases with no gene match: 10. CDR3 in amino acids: CASSLEDRGSQETQYF. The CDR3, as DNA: TGTGCCAGCAGTCTAGAGGACAGGGGATCACAAGAGACCCAGTACTTC.

The CDR3 DNA reads as TGCGCCAGCCAAGAAGGTCATAACTATGGCTACACCTTC. This sequence encodes CASQEGHNYGYTF. The V call is TRBV5-1, the J call TRBJ1-2; no clear D. Germline lookup yields CDR1 SGHRS and CDR2 YFSETQ. Trimming cost V 7 bases and J 1 base, with 11 bases left between them. CDR3 length: 13 residues. Full variable domain (remainder filled in from reference TRBV5-1 and TRBJ1-2): KAGVTQTPRYLIKTRGQQVTLSCSPISGHRSVSWYQQTPGQGLQFLFEYFSETQRNKGNFPGRFSGRQFSNSRSEMNVSTLELGDSALYLCASQEGHNYGYTFGSGTRLTVV.

CDR3 amino acids: CASSPGGAIVTGELFF. CDR3 sequence (DNA): TGTGCCAGCTCACCAGGAGGGGCCATTGTCACCGGGGAGCTGTTTTTT. The chain links TRBV18 to TRBJ2-2; weak D call: TRBD2 (6 bases). Trimming shortened V by 2 bases and J by 4 bases, and 14 bases separated the two germline ends. The CDR3 loop spans 16 amino acids. From germline, CDR1 is KGHSH and CDR2 LQKENI.

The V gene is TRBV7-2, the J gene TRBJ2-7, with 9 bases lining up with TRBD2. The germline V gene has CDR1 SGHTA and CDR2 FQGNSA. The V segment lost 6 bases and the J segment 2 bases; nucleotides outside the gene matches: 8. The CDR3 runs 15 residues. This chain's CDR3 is CASRSGTSLAYEQYF. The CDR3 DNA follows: TGTGCCAGCAGGTCCGGGACTAGCTTGGCCTACGAGCAGTACTTC.

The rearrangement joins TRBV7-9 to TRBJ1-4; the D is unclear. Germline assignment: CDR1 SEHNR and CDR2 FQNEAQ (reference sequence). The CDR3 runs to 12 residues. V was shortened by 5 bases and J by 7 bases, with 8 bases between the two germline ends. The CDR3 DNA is TGTGCCAGCAGCCGACAAACTGAAAAACTGTTTTTT. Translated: CASSRQTEKLFF.

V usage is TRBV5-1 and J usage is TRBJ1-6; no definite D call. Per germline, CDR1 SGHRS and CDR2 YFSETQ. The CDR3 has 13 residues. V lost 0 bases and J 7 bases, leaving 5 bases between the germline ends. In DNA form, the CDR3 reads TGCGCCAGCAGCTTGGAGGAAAATTCACCCCTCCACTTT. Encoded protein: CASSLEENSPLHF.

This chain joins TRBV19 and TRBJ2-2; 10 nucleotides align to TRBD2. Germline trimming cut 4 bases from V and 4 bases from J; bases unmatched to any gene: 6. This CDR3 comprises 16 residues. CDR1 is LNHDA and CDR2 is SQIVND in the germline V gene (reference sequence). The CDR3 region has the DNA TGTGCCAGTAGTAATCAGGAGCGGGGGGGCACCGGGGAGCTGTTTTTT. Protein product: CASSNQERGGTGELFF.

The DNA of the CDR3 is TGCAGCGTTGTCCGCAATGAGCAGTTCTTC. Translated: CSVVRNEQFF. This chain links TRBV29-1 with TRBJ2-1, with D hard to call. CDR1 and CDR2 (germline): SQVTM, ANQGSEA. Between the trimmed V and J ends, which lost 4 bases and 6 bases, there was a span of 4 bases. The length of the CDR3 is 10 residues.

The CDR3 here is CAISEALTEAFF. CDR3 bases: TGTGCCATCAGTGAGGCCCTGACTGAAGCTTTCTTT. The rearrangement joins TRBV10-3 to TRBJ1-1, with unresolved D. Germline V CDR1 and CDR2: ENHRY, SYGVKD. V lost 2 bases to trimming and J lost 5 bases, with 6 bases between them. The CDR3 consists of 12 residues.

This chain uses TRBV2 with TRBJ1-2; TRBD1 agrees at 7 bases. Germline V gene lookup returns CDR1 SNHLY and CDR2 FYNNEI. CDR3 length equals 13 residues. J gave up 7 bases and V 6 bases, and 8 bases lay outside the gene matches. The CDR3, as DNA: TGTGCCAGCAGACTAACAGGGGAGTTTGGCTACACCTTC. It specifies CASRLTGEFGYTF.

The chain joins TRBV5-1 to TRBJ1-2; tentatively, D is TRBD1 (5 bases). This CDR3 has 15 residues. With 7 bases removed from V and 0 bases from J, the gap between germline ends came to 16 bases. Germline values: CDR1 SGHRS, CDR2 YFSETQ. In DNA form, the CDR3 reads TGCGCCAGCTCTCTGGGGACGGAAACTAACTATGGCTACACCTTC. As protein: CASSLGTETNYGYTF. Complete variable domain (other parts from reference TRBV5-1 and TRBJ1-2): KAGVTQTPRYLIKTRGQQVTLSCSPISGHRSVSWYQQTPGQGLQFLFEYFSETQRNKGNFPGRFSGRQFSNSRSEMNVSTLELGDSALYLCASSLGTETNYGYTFGSGTRLTVV.

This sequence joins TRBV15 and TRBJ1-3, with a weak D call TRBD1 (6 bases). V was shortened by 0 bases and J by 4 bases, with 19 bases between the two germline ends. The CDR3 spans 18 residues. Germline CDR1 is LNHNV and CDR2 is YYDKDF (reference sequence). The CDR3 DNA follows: TGTGCCACCAGCAGAGAGACAGGCTTTGGGCGGAAAGGAAACACCATATATTTT. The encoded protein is CATSRETGFGRKGNTIYF.

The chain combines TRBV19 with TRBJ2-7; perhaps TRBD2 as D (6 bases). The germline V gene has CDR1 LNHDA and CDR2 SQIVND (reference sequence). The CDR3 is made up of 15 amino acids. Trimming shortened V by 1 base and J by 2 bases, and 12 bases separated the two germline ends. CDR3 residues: CASSIVGTVPYEQYF. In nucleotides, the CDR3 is TGTGCCAGTAGTATAGTCGGGACTGTCCCCTACGAGCAGTACTTC.

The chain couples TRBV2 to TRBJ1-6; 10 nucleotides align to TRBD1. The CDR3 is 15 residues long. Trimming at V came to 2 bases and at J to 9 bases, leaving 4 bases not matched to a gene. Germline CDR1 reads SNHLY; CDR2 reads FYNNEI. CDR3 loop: CASSERGDRGSPLHF. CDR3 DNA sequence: TGTGCCAGCAGTGAAAGGGGGGACAGGGGTTCACCCCTCCACTTT.

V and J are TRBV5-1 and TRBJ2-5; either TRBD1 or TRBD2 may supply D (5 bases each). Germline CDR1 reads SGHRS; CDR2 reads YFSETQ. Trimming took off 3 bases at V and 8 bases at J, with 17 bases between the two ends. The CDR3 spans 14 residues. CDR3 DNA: TGCGCCAGCAGCTCGCCGGGGCAATCCTTAACCCAGTACTTC. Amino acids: CASSSPGQSLTQYF.

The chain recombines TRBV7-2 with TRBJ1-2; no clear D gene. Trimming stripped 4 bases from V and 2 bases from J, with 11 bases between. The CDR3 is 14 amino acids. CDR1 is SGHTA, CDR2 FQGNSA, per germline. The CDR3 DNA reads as TGTGCCAGCAGCTACCGTGTTCCAAACTATGGCTACACCTTC. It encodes CASSYRVPNYGYTF.

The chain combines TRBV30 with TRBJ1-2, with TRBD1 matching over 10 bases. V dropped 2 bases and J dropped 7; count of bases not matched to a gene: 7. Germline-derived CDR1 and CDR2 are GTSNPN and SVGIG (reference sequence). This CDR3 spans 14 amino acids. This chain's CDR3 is CAWSSTGGVSGYTF. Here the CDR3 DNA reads TGTGCCTGGAGTTCGACAGGGGGCGTATCTGGCTACACCTTC.